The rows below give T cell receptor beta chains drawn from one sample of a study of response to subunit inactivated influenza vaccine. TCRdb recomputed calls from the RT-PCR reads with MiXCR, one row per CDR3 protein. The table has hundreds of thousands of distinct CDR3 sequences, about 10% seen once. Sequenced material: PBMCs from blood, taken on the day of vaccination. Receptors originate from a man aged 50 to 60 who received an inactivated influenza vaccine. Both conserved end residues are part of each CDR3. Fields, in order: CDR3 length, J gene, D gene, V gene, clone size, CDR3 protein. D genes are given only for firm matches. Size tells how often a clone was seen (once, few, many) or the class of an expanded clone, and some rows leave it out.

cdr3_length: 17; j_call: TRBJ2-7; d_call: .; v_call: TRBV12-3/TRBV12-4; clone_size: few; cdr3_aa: CASSPLVGGGATYEQYF
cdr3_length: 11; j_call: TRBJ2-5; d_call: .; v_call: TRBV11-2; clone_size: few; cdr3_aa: CASSLAGGRIF
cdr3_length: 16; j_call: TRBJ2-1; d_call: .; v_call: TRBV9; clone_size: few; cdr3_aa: CASSVGVRTSYNEQFF
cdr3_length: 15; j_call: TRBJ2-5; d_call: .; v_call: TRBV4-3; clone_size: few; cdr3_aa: CASSQDLGGAVTQYF
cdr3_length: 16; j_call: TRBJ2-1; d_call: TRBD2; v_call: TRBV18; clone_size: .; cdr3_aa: CASSRTGTSGRNEQFF
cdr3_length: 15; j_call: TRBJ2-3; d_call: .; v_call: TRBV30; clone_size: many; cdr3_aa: CAWKTLTRGTDTQYF
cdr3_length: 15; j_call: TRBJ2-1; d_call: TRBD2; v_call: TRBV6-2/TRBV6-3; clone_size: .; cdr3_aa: CASNRLAGGRDEQFF
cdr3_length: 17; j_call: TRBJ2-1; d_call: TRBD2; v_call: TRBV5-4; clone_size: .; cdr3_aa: CASSLASPGGSYNEQFF
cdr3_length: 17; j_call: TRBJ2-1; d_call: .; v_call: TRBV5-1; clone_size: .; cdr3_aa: CASSLFGSTSSNNEQFF
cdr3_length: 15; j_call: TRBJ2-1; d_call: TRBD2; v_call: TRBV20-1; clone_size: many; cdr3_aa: CSARVGTSAYNEQFF
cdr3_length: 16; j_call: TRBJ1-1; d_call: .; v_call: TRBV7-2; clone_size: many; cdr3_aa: CASSLETGPFDTEAFF
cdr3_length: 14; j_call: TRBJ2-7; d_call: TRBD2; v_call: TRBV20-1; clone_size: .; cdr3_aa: CSATVAGGGYEQYF
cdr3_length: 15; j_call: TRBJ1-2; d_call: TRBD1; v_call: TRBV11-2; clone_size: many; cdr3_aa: CASTRGGQGTYGYTF
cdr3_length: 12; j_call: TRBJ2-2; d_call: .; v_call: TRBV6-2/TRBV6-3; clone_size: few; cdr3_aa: CASTVWSGELFF
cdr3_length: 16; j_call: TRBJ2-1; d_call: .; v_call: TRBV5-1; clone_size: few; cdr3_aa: CASSSSSPTPYNEQFF
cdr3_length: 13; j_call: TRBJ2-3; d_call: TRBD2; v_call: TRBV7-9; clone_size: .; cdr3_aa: CASSLGEGNTQYF
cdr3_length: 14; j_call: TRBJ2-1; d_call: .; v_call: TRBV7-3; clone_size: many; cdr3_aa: CASSLSGFDNEQFF
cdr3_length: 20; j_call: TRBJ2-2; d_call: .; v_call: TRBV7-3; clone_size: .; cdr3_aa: CASSRARVFSGRHNTGELFF
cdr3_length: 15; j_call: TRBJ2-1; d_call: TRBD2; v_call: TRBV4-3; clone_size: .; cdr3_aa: CASSQLAGGEDEQFF
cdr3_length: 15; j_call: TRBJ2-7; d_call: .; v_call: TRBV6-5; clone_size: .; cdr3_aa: CASSYGFGAYYEQYF
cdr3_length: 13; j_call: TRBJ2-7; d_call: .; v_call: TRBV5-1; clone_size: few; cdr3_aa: CASRVGPLYEQYF
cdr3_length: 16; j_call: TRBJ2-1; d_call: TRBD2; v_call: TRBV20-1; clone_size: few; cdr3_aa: CSARGGPSGSVYEQFF
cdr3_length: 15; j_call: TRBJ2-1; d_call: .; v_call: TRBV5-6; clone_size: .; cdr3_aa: CASSFTYTSINEQFF
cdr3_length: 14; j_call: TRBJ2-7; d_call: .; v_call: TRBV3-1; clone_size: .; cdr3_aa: CASSQFDGSYEQYF